A selection of T cell receptor beta chains follows, all from one sample in a study of a mutant IDH1 vaccine in newly diagnosed glioma. Profiled with immunoSEQ multiplex PCR; TCRdb holds only in-frame clones, not every one. The table records about 32,000 clones, more than 70% of them present only once. Their antigen targets remain unknown. This specimen was PBMCs, taken from a glioma patient whose treatment included an IDH1 peptide vaccine. These receptors all stem from a man between 40 and 49 years old with glioma. The CDR3 runs from the conserved cysteine through the conserved F or W. Each record gives: V gene, CDR3 length, CDR3 protein.

TRBV5-1	14	CASSLDPISTPLHF
TRBV11-1	16	CASSLGQGLAKNIQYF
TRBV7-9	15	CASSSLWGGTGELFF
TRBV10-1	16	CASSGGGTSWGETQYF
TRBV7-2	14	CASSTAGASYEQYF
TRBV30	13	CAWAVTHNQPQHF
TRBV6-5	15	CASSFDRDSYNEQFF
TRBV19	13	CASTPAGNQPQHF
TRBV6-5	15	CASSLFGEDYNEQFF
TRBV10-3	14	CAINRQGGDYGYTF
TRBV28	11	CASSLTGELFF
TRBV4-2	15	CASSAAPGPRGEQFF
TRBV25-1	14	CASSKQGRGTEAFF
TRBV7-9	13	CASSFGGASEQYF
TRBV27	15	CASSRMRPGAGELFF
TRBV7-8	15	CASGPRVQSTDTQYF
TRBV4-3	17	CASSQVTPAGAVETQYF
TRBV5-8	15	CASSLEGTVRSKLFF
TRBV6-1	15	CASSEARNHNSPLHF
TRBV29-1	13	CSVRKGANTEAFF
TRBV7-8	15	CASSFEREVGNEQFF
TRBV4-1	19	CASSQGRARQLATNEKLFF